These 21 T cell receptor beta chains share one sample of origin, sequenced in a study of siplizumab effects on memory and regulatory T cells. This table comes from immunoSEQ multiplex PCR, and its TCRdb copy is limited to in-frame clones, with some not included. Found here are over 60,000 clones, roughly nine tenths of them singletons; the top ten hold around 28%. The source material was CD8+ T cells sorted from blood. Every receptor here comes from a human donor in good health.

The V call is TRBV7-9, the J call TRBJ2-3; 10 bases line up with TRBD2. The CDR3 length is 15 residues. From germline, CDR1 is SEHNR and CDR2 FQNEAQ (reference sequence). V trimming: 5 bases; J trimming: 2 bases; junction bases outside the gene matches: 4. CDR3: CASSASGGLTDTQYF. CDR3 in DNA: TGTGCCAGCAGCGCTAGCGGGGGACTCACAGATACGCAGTATTTT. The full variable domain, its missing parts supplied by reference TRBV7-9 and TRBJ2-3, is DTGVSQNPRHKITKRGQNVTFRCDPISEHNRLYWYRQTLGQGPEFLTYFQNEAQLEKSRLLSDRFSAERPKGSFSTLEIQRTEQGDSAMYLCASSASGGLTDTQYFGPGTRLTVL.

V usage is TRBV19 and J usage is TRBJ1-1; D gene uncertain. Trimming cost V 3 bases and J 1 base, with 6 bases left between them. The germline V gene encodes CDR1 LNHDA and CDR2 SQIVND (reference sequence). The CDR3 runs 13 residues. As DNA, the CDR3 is TGTGCCAGTAGTATTTGGGGGAACACTGAAGCTTTCTTT. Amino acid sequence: CASSIWGNTEAFF.

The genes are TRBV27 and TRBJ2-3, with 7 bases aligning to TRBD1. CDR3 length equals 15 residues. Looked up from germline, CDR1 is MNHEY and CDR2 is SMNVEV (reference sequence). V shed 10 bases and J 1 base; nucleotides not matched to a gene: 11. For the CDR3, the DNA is TGTGCCACCATGATAGGGGGCCTGGGCACAGATACGCAGTATTTT. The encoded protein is CATMIGGLGTDTQYF.

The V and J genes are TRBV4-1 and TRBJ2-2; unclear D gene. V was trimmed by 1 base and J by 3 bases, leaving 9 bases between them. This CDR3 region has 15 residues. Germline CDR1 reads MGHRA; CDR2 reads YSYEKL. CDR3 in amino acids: CASSQVVGHTGELFF. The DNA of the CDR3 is TGCGCCAGCAGCCAAGTTGTCGGTCACACCGGGGAGCTGTTTTTT.

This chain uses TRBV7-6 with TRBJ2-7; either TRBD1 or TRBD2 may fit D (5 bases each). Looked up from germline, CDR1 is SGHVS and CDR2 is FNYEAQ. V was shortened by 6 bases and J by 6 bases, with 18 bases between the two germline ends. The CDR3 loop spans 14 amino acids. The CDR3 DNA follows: TGTGCCAGCAGGCCCGGGGCAGGCGGCACCGAGCAGTACTTC. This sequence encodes CASRPGAGGTEQYF.

The CDR3 here is CASRSTSGVPSYNEQFF. Here the CDR3 DNA reads TGTGCCAGCAGGTCCACTAGCGGGGTACCGTCCTACAATGAGCAGTTCTTC. This chain connects TRBV27 to TRBJ2-1; 10 bases agree with TRBD2. J gave up 1 base and V 6 bases, and 9 bases lay outside the gene matches. Germline values: CDR1 MNHEY, CDR2 SMNVEV (reference sequence). The CDR3 consists of 17 residues.

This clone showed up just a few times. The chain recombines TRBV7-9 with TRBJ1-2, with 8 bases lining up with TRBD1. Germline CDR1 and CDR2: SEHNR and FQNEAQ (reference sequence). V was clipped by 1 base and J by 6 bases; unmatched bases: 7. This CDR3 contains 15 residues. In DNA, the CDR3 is TGTGCCAGCAGCTTAGGACAGGGGCCCGAGAATGGCTACACCTTC. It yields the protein CASSLGQGPENGYTF.

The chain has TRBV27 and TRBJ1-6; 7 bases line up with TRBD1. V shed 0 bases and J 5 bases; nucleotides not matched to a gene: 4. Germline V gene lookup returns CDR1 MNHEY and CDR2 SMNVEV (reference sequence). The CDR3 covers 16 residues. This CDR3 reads CASSLSPTGNNSPLHF. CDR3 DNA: TGTGCCAGCAGTTTATCTCCGACAGGGAATAATTCACCCCTCCACTTT.

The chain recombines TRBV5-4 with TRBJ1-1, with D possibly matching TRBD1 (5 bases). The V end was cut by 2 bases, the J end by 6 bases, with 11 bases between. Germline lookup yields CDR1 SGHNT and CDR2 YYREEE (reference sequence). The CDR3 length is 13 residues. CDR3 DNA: TGTGCCAGCAGCTTTCAGGGTGTAGCTGAAGCTTTCTTT. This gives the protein CASSFQGVAEAFF.

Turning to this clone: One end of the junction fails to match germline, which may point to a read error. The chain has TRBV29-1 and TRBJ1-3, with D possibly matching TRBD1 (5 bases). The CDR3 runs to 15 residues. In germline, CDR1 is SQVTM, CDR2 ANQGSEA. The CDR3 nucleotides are TGCAGCGTTGAAGGAGGGGAAAGCTCTGGAAGCACCATATATTTT. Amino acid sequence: CSVEGGESSGSTIYF. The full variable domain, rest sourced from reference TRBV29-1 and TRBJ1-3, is SAVISQKPSRDICQRGTSLTIQCQVDSQVTMMFWYRQQPGQSLTLIATANQGSEATYESGFVIDKFPISRPNLTFSTLTVSNMSPEDSSIYLCSVEGGESSGSTIYFGEGSWLTVV.

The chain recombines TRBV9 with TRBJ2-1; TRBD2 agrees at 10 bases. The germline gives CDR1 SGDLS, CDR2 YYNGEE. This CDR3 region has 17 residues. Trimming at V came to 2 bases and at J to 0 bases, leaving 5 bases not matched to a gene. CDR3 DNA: TGTGCCAGCAGCGTCCTAGCGGGAGCCACCTCCTACAATGAGCAGTTCTTC. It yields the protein CASSVLAGATSYNEQFF. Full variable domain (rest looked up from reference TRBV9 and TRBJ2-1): DSGVTQTPKHLITATGQRVTLRCSPRSGDLSVYWYQQSLDQGLQFLIQYYNGEERAKGNILERFSAQQFPDLHSELNLSSLELGDSALYFCASSVLAGATSYNEQFFGPGTRLTVL.

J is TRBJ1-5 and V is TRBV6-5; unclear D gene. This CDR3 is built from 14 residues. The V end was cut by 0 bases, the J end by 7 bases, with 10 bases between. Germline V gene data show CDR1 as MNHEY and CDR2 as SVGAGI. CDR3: CASSYSNSLQPQHF. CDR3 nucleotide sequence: TGTGCCAGCAGTTACTCGAACAGTTTGCAGCCCCAGCATTTT.

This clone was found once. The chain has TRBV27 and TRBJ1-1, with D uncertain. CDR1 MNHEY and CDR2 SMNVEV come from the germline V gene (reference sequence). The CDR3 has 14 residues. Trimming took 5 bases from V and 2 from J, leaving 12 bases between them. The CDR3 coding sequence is TGTGCCAGCAGTCCCTACCGGCTAAACACTGAAGCTTTCTTT. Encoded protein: CASSPYRLNTEAFF.

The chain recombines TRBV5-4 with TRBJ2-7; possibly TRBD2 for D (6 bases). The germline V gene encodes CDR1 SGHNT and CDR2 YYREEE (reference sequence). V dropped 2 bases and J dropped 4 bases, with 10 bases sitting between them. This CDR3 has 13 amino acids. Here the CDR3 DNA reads TGTGCCAGCAGCTTTTGGAGGGGTTACGAGCAGTACTTC. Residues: CASSFWRGYEQYF.

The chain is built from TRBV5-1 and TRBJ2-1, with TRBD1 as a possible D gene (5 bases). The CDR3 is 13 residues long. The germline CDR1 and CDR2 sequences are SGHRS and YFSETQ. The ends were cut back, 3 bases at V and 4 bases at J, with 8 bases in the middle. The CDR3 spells CASSSDIYNEQFF. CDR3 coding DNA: TGCGCCAGCAGCTCGGACATTTACAATGAGCAGTTCTTC.

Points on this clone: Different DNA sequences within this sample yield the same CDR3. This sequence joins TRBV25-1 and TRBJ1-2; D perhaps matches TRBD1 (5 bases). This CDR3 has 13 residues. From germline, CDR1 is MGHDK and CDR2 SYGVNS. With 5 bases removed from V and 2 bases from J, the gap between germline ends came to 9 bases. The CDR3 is CASSLGTNYGYTF. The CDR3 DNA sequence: TGTGCCAGCAGTCTAGGGACCAACTATGGCTACACCTTC.

The DNA of the CDR3 is TGTGCTAGTGGTTTGGTAGGGACCCGCGAGCAGTACTTC. This translates into CASGLVGTREQYF. This chain joins TRBV12-5 and TRBJ2-7; D may be TRBD1 or TRBD2 (5 bases each). The V gene lost 0 bases and the J gene lost 6 bases, with 9 bases spanning the gap. The germline CDR1 and CDR2 sequences are LGHNT and FRNRAP. The CDR3 is 13 amino acids.

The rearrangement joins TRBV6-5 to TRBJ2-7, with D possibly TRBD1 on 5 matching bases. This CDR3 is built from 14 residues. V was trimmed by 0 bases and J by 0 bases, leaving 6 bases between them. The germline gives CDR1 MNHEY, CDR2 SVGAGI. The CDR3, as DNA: TGTGCCAGCAGTTACTCGGACAACTCCTACGAGCAGTACTTC. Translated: CASSYSDNSYEQYF.

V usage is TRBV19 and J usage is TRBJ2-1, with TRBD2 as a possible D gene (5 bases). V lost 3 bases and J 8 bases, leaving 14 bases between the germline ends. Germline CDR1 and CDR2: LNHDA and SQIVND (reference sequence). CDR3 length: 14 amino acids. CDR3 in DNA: TGTGCCAGTAGTATCAACTCAGCGGCCTATGAGCAGTTCTTC. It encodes CASSINSAAYEQFF.

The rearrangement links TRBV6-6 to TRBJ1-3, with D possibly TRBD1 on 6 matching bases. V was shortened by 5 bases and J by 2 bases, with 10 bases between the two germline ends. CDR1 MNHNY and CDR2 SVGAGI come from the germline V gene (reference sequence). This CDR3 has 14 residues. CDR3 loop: CASSPTGTGNTIYF. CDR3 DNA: TGTGCCAGCAGTCCAACAGGGACTGGAAACACCATATATTTT.

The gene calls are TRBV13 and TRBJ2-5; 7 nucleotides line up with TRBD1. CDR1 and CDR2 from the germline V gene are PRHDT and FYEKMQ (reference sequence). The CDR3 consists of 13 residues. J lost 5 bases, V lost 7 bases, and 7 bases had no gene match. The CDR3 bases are TGTGCCAGCACCCCGACAGGGACGGAGACCCAGTACTTC. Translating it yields CASTPTGTETQYF.